This is a list of T cell receptor beta chains from one sample in a study of blood T cells in healthy people across ages. TCRdb independently ran MiXCR on the 5' RACE reads; one entry per CDR3 protein. The table records 1,300,000 or so distinct CDR3 sequences, around 59% of them present only once. Source material: blood. Source of these receptors: a man aged 18 to 30 in good health. The CDR3 runs from the conserved cysteine through the conserved F or W. The D gene is left open where the match is weak. The listing skips clone size in some rows; elsewhere it reads once, few, many or a size class.

.	TRBJ1-5	TRBV6-6	.	14	TGTGCCAGCAGTAACGACAGGTTCGATCAGCCCCAGCATTTT	CASSNDRFDQPQHF
few	TRBJ2-3	TRBV20-1	TRBD2	15	TGCAGTGCTTTATCGACTAGCGAAATCACAGATACGCAGTATTTT	CSALSTSEITDTQYF
.	TRBJ2-3	TRBV12-3/TRBV12-4	TRBD2	16	TGTGCCAGCAGTTTAACTAGCGGGGGGGCCTTAGATACGCAGTATTTT	CASSLTSGGALDTQYF
.	TRBJ2-1	TRBV12-3/TRBV12-4	.	16	TGTGCCAGCAGTCCCCTCGAATACGGACTCATCAATGAGCAGTTCTTC	CASSPLEYGLINEQFF
.	TRBJ2-1	TRBV6-5	.	12	TGTGCCAGCCACGAGGGGCGCGGTGAGCAGTTCTTC	CASHEGRGEQFF
.	TRBJ2-1	TRBV6-5	.	14	TGTGCCAGCAGCCGGGACTCCGCTGGGTATGAGCAGTTCTTC	CASSRDSAGYEQFF
few	TRBJ1-1	TRBV7-2	TRBD1	14	TGTGCCAGCAACAACAGGGGGTTGAACACTGAAGCTTTCTTT	CASNNRGLNTEAFF
.	TRBJ2-2	TRBV4-3	.	11	TGCGCCAGCAGGGGGTACCGGGAGCTGTTTTTT	CASRGYRELFF
.	TRBJ1-2	TRBV5-5	TRBD1	17	TGTGCCAGCAGCTCAAACCCGGGACAGGGAACTAACTATGGCTACACCTTC	CASSSNPGQGTNYGYTF
.	TRBJ2-4	TRBV7-9	TRBD1	16	TGTGCCAGCAGCTTTAACACAGGGGAAGCCAAAAACATTCAGTACTTC	CASSFNTGEAKNIQYF
.	TRBJ2-5	TRBV2	TRBD2	15	TGTGCCAGCAACGCCGGACTAGGTGGCCAAGAGACCCAGTACTTC	CASNAGLGGQETQYF
.	TRBJ1-6	TRBV7-9	.	14	TGTGCCAGCAGCCCTGGGGCATCTTACTCACCCCTCCACTTT	CASSPGASYSPLHF
few	TRBJ2-7	TRBV4-2	TRBD1	16	TGTGCCAGCAGCCAAGATTTTCACAGGGGATCCTACGAGCAGTACTTC	CASSQDFHRGSYEQYF
few	TRBJ2-7	TRBV7-2	TRBD1	14	TGTGCCAGCAGCATCACAGGGGGAGCCTACGAGCAGTACTTC	CASSITGGAYEQYF
.	TRBJ2-7	TRBV25-1	TRBD1	15	TGTGCCAGCAGCCAAACAGGGGTAAGGACCTACGAGCAGTACTTC	CASSQTGVRTYEQYF
.	TRBJ1-2	TRBV20-1	.	15	TGCAGTGCTAGAGATGAGACAGGCCCCCTATTAGGCTACACCTTC	CSARDETGPLLGYTF
.	TRBJ1-1	TRBV6-5	TRBD1	13	TGTGCCAGCAGTCGGACAGGGAAGGCTGAAGCTTTCTTT	CASSRTGKAEAFF
.	TRBJ2-2	TRBV7-7	.	14	TGTGCCAGCAGCTTATTCGGGGAGACCGGGGAGCTGTTTTTT	CASSLFGETGELFF
.	TRBJ1-2	TRBV6-1	.	15	TGTGCCAGCAGTCAGGTTCGGACGCAAAGCGGTGGCTACACCTTC	CASSQVRTQSGGYTF
.	TRBJ2-1	TRBV5-5	TRBD2	16	TGTGCCGGCAGCTTGGCTGCGACTAGCGGGTACAGCGAGCAGTTCTTC	CAGSLAATSGYSEQFF
.	TRBJ1-2	TRBV4-1	.	15	TGCGCCAGCAGCCAAGATCGGTTGGGGAGCTATGGCTACACCTTC	CASSQDRLGSYGYTF
few	TRBJ2-7	TRBV10-3	TRBD2	14	TGTGCCGGTGCTGACGCGGGAGGGGTCTACGAGCAGTACTTC	CAGADAGGVYEQYF
few	TRBJ2-7	TRBV7-9	TRBD1	18	TGTGCCAGCAGCTTTAGGGGACAGGGACAACTCCTTCCCTACGAGCAGTACTTC	CASSFRGQGQLLPYEQYF
.	TRBJ2-3	TRBV11-2	.	13	TGTGCCAGCAGCCCGGGGGAGGAGCATACGCAGTATTTT	CASSPGEEHTQYF
.	TRBJ2-5	TRBV11-2	.	16	TGTGCCAGCAGCTTAGCCCGGGACGGCCTACAAGAGACCCAGTACTTC	CASSLARDGLQETQYF
.	TRBJ1-1	TRBV20-1	.	14	TGCAGTGCTTTTGGGGCAGGGACGGGGACTGAAGCTTTCTTT	CSAFGAGTGTEAFF
.	TRBJ2-1	TRBV20-1	TRBD2	17	TGCAGTGCTAGAGAGTTAGCGGGAGGTCGTTCCTACAATGAGCAGTTCTTC	CSARELAGGRSYNEQFF
.	TRBJ2-3	TRBV6-2/TRBV6-3	.	13	TGTGCCAGCGTATTGCAGGGACGGGATACGCAGTATTTT	CASVLQGRDTQYF
few	TRBJ2-5	TRBV29-1	.	14	TGCAGCGTTGAAAGGGACGTCGACCAAGAGACCCAGTACTTC	CSVERDVDQETQYF
.	TRBJ2-5	TRBV5-6	.	15	TGTGCCAGCAGCTTGTCCACAGGGCTGGGGGAGACCCAGTACTTC	CASSLSTGLGETQYF
few	TRBJ1-2	TRBV15	TRBD1	15	TGTGCCACCAGCAGAGGGGGGGACAGGGTCGGTGGCTACACCTTC	CATSRGGDRVGGYTF
.	TRBJ2-5	TRBV29-1	.	17	TGCAGCGTGGCAGGCGGGACCCCGGGACAAATAAACAATGAGCAGTACTTC	CSVAGGTPGQINNEQYF
.	TRBJ1-5	TRBV6-2/TRBV6-3	TRBD1	15	TGTGCCAGCAGTTACGGCAGGGGGGTGCATCAGCCCCAGCATTTT	CASSYGRGVHQPQHF
.	TRBJ2-7	TRBV12-3/TRBV12-4	.	15	TGTGCCAGCAGTCCTATAGGCAGGAACTCCTACGAGCAGTACTTC	CASSPIGRNSYEQYF
.	TRBJ2-1	TRBV9	.	19	TGTGCCAGCAGCGCGGCGGGTGGGCTAGCTACGGGCTCCTACAATGAGCAGTTCTTC	CASSAAGGLATGSYNEQFF
.	TRBJ1-1	TRBV4-1	.	13	TGCGCCAGCAGCCAAGTGGTTAGCGCTGAAGCTTTCTTT	CASSQVVSAEAFF
.	TRBJ1-1	TRBV28	.	14	TGTGCCAGCAGTTTTGGGGCGGCGGACACTGAAGCTTTCTTT	CASSFGAADTEAFF
few	TRBJ1-1	TRBV11-2	TRBD1	17	TGTGCCAGCAGCTCACGAAGACAGGGAGGTGGCAACACTGAAGCTTTCTTT	CASSSRRQGGGNTEAFF
.	TRBJ2-3	TRBV5-1	.	14	TGCGCCAGCAGCCCAATGTCTGGCACAGATACGCAGTATTTT	CASSPMSGTDTQYF
few	TRBJ2-7	TRBV25-1	.	14	TGTGCCAGCAGTGAGTGGGACAATATGGGAGAGCAGTACTTC	CASSEWDNMGEQYF
.	TRBJ2-1	TRBV12-3/TRBV12-4	.	12	TGTGCCAGCGTAAGGGGATCACATGAGCAGTTCTTC	CASVRGSHEQFF
.	TRBJ1-2	TRBV12-3/TRBV12-4	.	16	TGTGCCAGCAGTTTAGTGGTGGGAGGGGCGCCCTATGGCTACACCTTC	CASSLVVGGAPYGYTF
.	TRBJ1-2	TRBV12-3/TRBV12-4	TRBD1	15	TGTGCCAGCAGTTTTCTGGGAGGGGGCGACTATGGCTACACCTTC	CASSFLGGGDYGYTF
.	TRBJ2-1	TRBV11-2	.	12	TGTGCCAGCAGCTTATTCTACTCTGAGCAGTTCTTC	CASSLFYSEQFF
.	TRBJ1-4	TRBV11-2	TRBD1	16	TGTGCCAGCAGCTTATCGGGACAGGGGGCCTATGAAAAACTGTTTTTT	CASSLSGQGAYEKLFF
.	TRBJ2-3	TRBV4-1	TRBD1	15	TGCGCCAGCAGCTGGGACAGCTCTAGCACAGATACGCAGTATTTT	CASSWDSSSTDTQYF
once	TRBJ1-2	TRBV12-3/TRBV12-4	.	16	TGTGCCAGCAGTTTATTCGGGCCGGGGGTCAGCTATGGCTACACCTTC	CASSLFGPGVSYGYTF
.	TRBJ2-7	TRBV6-2/TRBV6-3	.	14	TGTGCCAGCAGACAACCCAGGGACTCCTACGAGCAGTACTTC	CASRQPRDSYEQYF
.	TRBJ2-7	TRBV6-5	.	12	TGTGCCAGCAGCTCCACAGCGGACGAGCAGTACTTC	CASSSTADEQYF
once	TRBJ2-1	TRBV27	TRBD2	16	TGTGCCAGCAGTTTACCCTCGGGACTAGCCCACAATGAGCAGTTCTTC	CASSLPSGLAHNEQFF
.	TRBJ2-3	TRBV20-1	.	15	TGCAGTGCTCCCTTCAGTGTTCTCCCCACAGATACGCAGTATTTT	CSAPFSVLPTDTQYF
.	TRBJ2-7	TRBV5-6	TRBD1	15	TGTGCCAGCAGCGGGACAGGACATAGCTCCTACGAGCAGTACTTC	CASSGTGHSSYEQYF
.	TRBJ1-5	TRBV20-1	.	13	TGCAGTGCTAGCTATCAATCGGGTCAGCCCCAGCATTTT	CSASYQSGQPQHF
once	TRBJ2-4	TRBV7-8	TRBD1	16	TGTGCCAGCAGCTCACAGGGGGAGCAAGCCAAAAACATTCAGTACTTC	CASSSQGEQAKNIQYF
few	TRBJ2-3	TRBV29-1	.	14	TGCAGCGTCCGCCCGATTGGAGCAGCGGATACGCAGTATTTT	CSVRPIGAADTQYF
.	TRBJ2-5	TRBV7-6	TRBD2	18	TGTGCCAGCAGCTTGGGGGTTGGGCGACTAGCGCGTGCGAATGAGCAGTACTTC	CASSLGVGRLARANEQYF
.	TRBJ2-7	TRBV14	.	15	TGTGCCAGCAGCCAAATTGTAAGGAATGGCTACGAGCAGTACTTC	CASSQIVRNGYEQYF
.	TRBJ2-5	TRBV2	.	14	TGTGCCAGCATCTTCTCAGTGGGGGGCGAGACCCAGTACTTC	CASIFSVGGETQYF
many	TRBJ2-1	TRBV4-2	TRBD2	15	TGTGCCAGCAGCCGGGGACTAGAACCTTACAATGAGCAGTTCTTC	CASSRGLEPYNEQFF
.	TRBJ1-2	TRBV27	.	17	TGTGCCAGCAGTTTTTCCGGCTATCCTATCGCTAACTATGGCTACACCTTC	CASSFSGYPIANYGYTF